This T cell receptor beta chain was captured by sequencing in a study of shared clonotypes between healthy human individuals. Study overall: CD4 naive and memory got three plates each, CD8 naive two, CD8 memory one.

When replicate PCRs were run on sorted subsets, they used roughly 0.2 ug DNA, about 31,000 T cell genomes. This table comes from immunoSEQ multiplex PCR, and its TCRdb copy is limited to in-frame clones, with some not included. The sample yields about 2.1 million clones, approximately 94% seen once. Germline V gives CDR1 SGHVS, CDR2 FQNEAQ. The V and J ends lost 5 bases and 0 bases respectively, with 16 bases between them. The CDR3 runs 16 residues. Selected positively for CCR7 and CD45RO-negative, naive CD8 cells excluded terminally differentiated effector memory CD45RA+ cells. The healthy adult donors were HIV-negative and reported no recent acute infections or vaccinations. Note on this clone: What it binds is not known.

Study outcomes and limitations: Around 5% of naive CD4 clonotypes were common to a few donors.

Sequenced sample: naive CD8+ T cells from PBMCs. V is TRBV7-8 and J is TRBJ1-1; D call uncertain. The sequence came from a man younger than 35 in good health. Some clones in this sample may be carry-over from other donors' samples. CDR3 in DNA: TGTGCCAGCAGCCCAGATGCGAGCCCTATGAACACTGAAGCTTTCTTT. Translating it yields CASSPDASPMNTEAFF.